This TCR beta chain was sequenced in a study of blood T cell repertoires in COVID-19 (dated by TCRdb to 2020 to 2022). Broadly, across the study: Samples from collaborators originated in the United States, Italy and Spain and spanned both the acute and convalescent phases of COVID-19. The material from the prospective study consisted of cDNA or gDNA derived from T cells, B-cell-depleted T cells, or PBMCs. Deeply sampled blood TCRbeta repertoires from subjects exposed to, actively infected with, or recovered from COVID-19 were included in the dataset. The repertoires were released in a freely available public database meant as a resource for research on the immune response to SARS-CoV-2. The samples were drawn from two sources: the first 160 participants of the ongoing ImmuneRACE study, and 1,254 subjects contributed by 6 global collaborators. Sample metadata almost always included a de-identified subject ID, COVID-19 status, age in years and sex. Where available, HLA class I and class II types were taken from metadata supplied by the sample provider and were not determined by assay-based typing. Findings and caveats that apply to the study as a whole: Clinical and demographic metadata were provided uncurated, with the amount varying by source and participant.

The immunoSEQ Assay, a bias-controlled multiplex PCR, was used to amplify TCRbeta CDR3 regions from genomic DNA. Turning to the authors' computational methods: Within the assay, amplification of reference gene primers was used to estimate how many nucleated cells each sample contained. To quantify the absolute abundance of each unique TCRbeta CDR3 rearrangement, sequence reads were collapsed and filtered. For each sample, productive Simpson clonality was calculated by taking the square root of Simpson's diversity index across productive rearrangements. This is the immuneACCESS table as TCRdb keeps it, with only in-frame sequences that have V and J called. A part of the clones is gone; compared with another copy, unresolved V genes explain less than half, and the rest is unexplained. V, J and clone size derive from that table, while D and trimming were established from the DNA sequence. The sample yields about 200,000 clones; approximately 81% were counted once. Jointly, the top ten make up roughly 5% of the sample.

The collaborating institutions used their own protocols to collect whole blood in K2EDTA tubes. For TCRbeta analysis, collaborator samples were shipped as frozen whole blood, as isolated PBMCs, or as DNA extracted from either sample type. Concerning this clone: There is no known antigen for this receptor. No base quality values were provided; no much bigger clone lies one nucleotide off.

From V the trimming removes 1 base and from J it removes 3 bases, while the gene matches leave 6 bases of the junction unaccounted for. According to the germline V gene, CDR1 reads LGHNA and CDR2 reads YNFKEQ. Taken from cysteine to phenylalanine, the CDR3 has 16 residues. The CDR3 DNA has 48 bases and is translated from base 1. Sample: peripheral blood. This receptor was obtained from a woman older than 75 with acute or convalescent COVID-19. Recombination connected TRBV4-2 to TRBJ1-1; TRBD1 aligns with 9 central bases. The CDR3 is CASSQVPGQGYTEAFF. DNA sequence: TGTGCCAGCAGCCAAGTACCGGGACAGGGATACACTGAAGCTTTCTTT.